The source of this TCR beta chain is a study of cytomegalovirus exposure and HLA in healthy donors. The sample holds a few counts of this clone. The antigen is undetermined. Both 60 Vbeta primers and 13 Jbeta primers went into the PCR. Measured with immunoSEQ multiplex PCR; TCRdb has only the in-frame clones, and not every one. This sample yields approximately 140,000 clones, of which approximately 82% are seen a single time; roughly 3.2% belongs to the top ten. This CDR3 region has 15 residues. CDR1 MNHNS and CDR2 SASEGT come from the germline V gene. Between the trimmed V and J ends, which lost 6 bases and 4 bases, there was a span of 15 bases. Each donor was nominally healthy when sampled (though unrecorded immune exposures were likely). Overall study findings and caveats: A later analysis revealed that TCR association rates differed between HLA loci, peaking at DRB1 and bottoming out at HLA-C. TCR beta chain V- and J-gene trimming was linked, in a later analysis, to a missense variant in DCLRE1C.

The specimen was PBMCs. The receptor's source is a man between 18 and 29 years old in good health and CMV-seropositive. The chain combines TRBV6-1 with TRBJ1-4; D might be TRBD1 (5 bases). CDR3 sequence reads: CASRGSGGVNEKLFF. CDR3 bases: TGTGCCAGCAGGGGGTCGGGGGGTGTTAATGAAAAACTGTTTTTT.